The present entry profiles one T cell receptor beta chain with its context. This clone's antigen is unknown. Within one base of it there is no much larger clone, and no base qualities were kept. This record belongs to a study of cytomegalovirus exposure and HLA in healthy donors (dated by TCRdb to about 2017). For the wider study: An earlier analysis of 587 of the donors reported 250 to 350 Gb of sequence data and around 110 million unique TCR beta sequences obtained from roughly 180 million T cells. Roughly 300 gigabases of sequencing data and 91 million or so unique TCR sequences made up an early release that covered approximately 650 HLA-typed donors. Of the roughly 390 genotyped donors, over 65% fell in the genetic ancestry cluster associated with self-reported Caucasian donors. The study aimed to test whether cataloging public T cell receptors could reveal signatures of past pathogen exposure. The T cell repertoires of 550 to 850 subjects were profiled by immunosequencing and related to cytomegalovirus serostatus. Besides the first cohort of approximately 710 subjects, a separate validation cohort made up of 90 to 150 different subjects was used. High-throughput TCR immunosequencing, statistical association of individual TCRs with disease status, and machine learning were combined to predict cytomegalovirus infection status. In a later analysis, previously published TCR beta repertoires from 550 to 750 donors were re-analyzed and high-resolution HLA genotyping was added so that TCR occurrence patterns could be studied. The later analysis used no new phenotypic data to find candidate immune exposures, relying instead on TCR beta sequences and their occurrence across donors. In an earlier analysis of a few hundred of the donors, high-throughput TCR beta sequencing was used to judge whether each TCR beta V gene segment behaved as functional or pseudogenic. Donor age, sex, ethnicity and CMV serostatus were compiled alongside the repertoire data. A later genetic analysis used genome-wide SNP genotypes for about three fifths of the 666 donors, treating that subset as a discovery cohort. Every discovery cohort repertoire had been produced on one sequencing platform. HLA typing included class I and class II loci at four-digit resolution. The number of typed donors differed by locus: about 620-630 for A, B, C, DRB1 and DQB1; 500 to 550 for DQA1; approximately 610 for DPA1; and roughly 450 for DPB1. Because of strong linkage in the cohort, five DR-DQ haplotypes were treated as single units for association and clustering. Among about 360 genotyped donors of the cohort, an average of about 240,000 unique TCR beta nucleotide sequences were sequenced per donor, approximately 20% of them non-productive. Beyond this particular receptor, the publication reports: A further reported finding was that TCR beta sequences accurately predicted the HLA-A and HLA-B alleles for most subjects in the first cohort. According to a later analysis, parvovirus B19, influenza, CMV and Epstein-Barr virus appeared linked to several top co-occurrence clusters. A later analysis associated 16,951 TCR beta sequences with specific HLA alleles at a false discovery rate of 0.05. Most TCR sequences were observed very rarely across donors, whereas some public TCRs were present in many individuals. A later analysis found that most CMV-associated TCR beta chains appeared HLA-restricted, with HLA associations seemingly driven largely by CMV exposure. In this cohort, only TCR beta chains were sequenced, and detectable features were limited by the absence of alpha or paired-chain data. According to a later genetic analysis, donors in an Asian-associated ancestry cluster had fewer N-insertions in productive TCRs than the approximately 650-donor mean. A total of roughly 160 TCR beta chains were listed by the study as associated with cytomegalovirus. In both the original and validation cohorts, the classifier was reported to diagnose cytomegalovirus status with high specificity and sensitivity. Because counts were too low, about 18 rarely observed V segments, including chromosome 9 orphons, were left out of the earlier analysis of some 600 of the donors. HLA typing was unavailable for some donors at each locus, so association tests used only the typed subset. In a later analysis, HLA-associated TCR beta chains were found to be more clonally expanded and to have lower generation probabilities than equally common non-associated chains. A cluster of highly shared sequence variants was judged likely to represent a technical artifact of the sequencing pipeline. Some IMGT-functional V segments, including TRBV6-2 and TRBV6-3, could not be told apart with the 87-base-pair reads, so those segments were excluded. Presence/absence analyses assumed roughly uniform sequencing depth across donors, an assumption that may not hold. The authors suggested that the approach could potentially be extended to other disease states and immunological phenotypes. Immune exposure information for the cohort was limited to CMV serostatus. V-gene and J-gene trimming of TCR beta chains was associated with a missense DCLRE1C variant in a later genetic analysis, and the association was replicated in an independent cohort. Strong co-occurrence of HLA alleles, especially DR and DQ, made assigning TCR associations to individual alleles difficult. A few of the identified cytomegalovirus-associated TCR beta chains were confirmed in vitro to be specific for cytomegalovirus antigens. Broadly in line with IMGT annotations, most TCR beta V segments showed up in productive rearrangements about 87% or about 30% of the time in an earlier analysis of around 550 of the donors. Correlated functional status among segregating V segments might be attributable to linkage disequilibrium, but an unknown experimental factor could not be ruled out. In a later analysis, TCR association rates were found to vary across HLA loci, with the most associated TCRs seen for DRB1 alleles and the fewest for HLA-C alleles.

V and J are truncated by 0 bases and 5 bases respectively, leaving an intervening sequence of 10 bases. CDR1 is given as LNHNV and CDR2 as YYDKDF, both from the germline V gene (reference sequence). Spanning cysteine to phenylalanine, the CDR3 consists of 14 amino acids. This entry keeps only the CDR3 DNA: 42 bases, framed from base 1. In total, approximately 700 healthy bone marrow donors made up the cohort. At the time of sampling, all cohort members were nominally healthy, though unrecorded immune exposures were likely present. The donor was CMV seropositive and was included in the group of almost 300 seropositive cohort members. Each donor provided a peripheral blood sample, and peripheral blood mononuclear cells were used for TCR beta sequencing. Genomic DNA extraction from the blood cell samples was performed with the Qiagen DNeasy Blood Extraction Kit. Library prep was done by the immunoSEQ multiplex PCR assay. For the multiplex PCR, a mixture combining 60 forward primers for TCR Vbeta segments and 13 reverse primers for TCR Jbeta segments was used. A multiplex PCR assay on genomic DNA amplified the CDR3 region of rearranged TCR beta genes. The amplified TCR beta libraries were sequenced on the Illumina HiSeq System as 87-base-pair reads. On the study's bioinformatics: A later analysis tallied 80 million to 95 million unique TCR beta chains across the 600 to 700 repertoires, and approximately 12 million of those chains were shared by two or more donors. To remove PCR and sequencing errors, raw reads were error-corrected and collapsed into unique sequences using a nearest-neighbor algorithm that merged closely related sequences. V, D and J gene segments were assigned by aligning CDR3 sequences to IMGT reference sequences. For a sequence to be retained, at least a six-nucleotide match to both a V gene segment and a J gene segment was required. A rearrangement was called productive if the CDR3 had no stop codons and remained in frame with V and J, and every other rearrangement was called non-productive. Following IMGT convention, CDR3 was defined as the stretch from the second conserved V-encoded cysteine up to the conserved J-encoded phenylalanine. The earlier analysis of about 590 of the donors excluded sequences that lacked an unambiguous match to a single V gene segment. An earlier analysis of approximately 590 of the donors called V segments functional above 56.7% productive rearrangements and segregating when the between-donor standard deviation exceeded 5%. A statistical classification framework was developed to diagnose cytomegalovirus status using the catalog of TCR beta chain sequences. In a later analysis, TCR nucleotide sequences were compared against IMGT/GENE-DB human TR gene sequences so that V and J genes could be assigned. Using the TCRdist pipeline, a later analysis assigned CDR3 sequences along with most-parsimonious VDJ recombination scenarios. In a later analysis, every TCR beta chain was defined by the combination of its CDR3 amino acid sequence and its V-gene family, and reads without a unique V-gene family were dropped. In a later analysis, fewer than 600 highly shared, low-generation-probability nucleotide sequences were removed to address suspected cross-contamination and a sequencing artifact. A later analysis calculated a clonal expansion index for each public chain from normalized within-repertoire ranks of inferred template counts. In a later analysis, generation probabilities were computed with a VDJ recombination model fitted to out-of-frame rearrangements, and the resulting probabilities were checked against IGoR. Hypergeometric tests were used in a later analysis to score TCR-TCR, TCR-HLA and TCR-CMV co-occurrence, with a repertoire-size bias correction applied to the TCR pairs. To estimate false discovery rates, a later analysis permuted the HLA or CMV assignments 20 times. In a later analysis, co-occurring TCRs were grouped using DBSCAN, and TCRdist sequence similarity was added for clustering within HLA-allele-positive subsets. Repertoires with fewer than 30,000 or more than 120,000 public chains, plus five repertoires with anomalous nucleotide sharing, were excluded from co-occurrence clustering. Imported from immuneACCESS, the table was reduced by TCRdb to in-frame sequences with V and J called. These copies leave out some clones; in studies compared against another copy, an unresolved V gene accounts for under half, and the cause of the remainder is not known. V and J calls and clone size are copied from that table; D and trimming were computed from the DNA. The sample profile shows roughly 110,000 clones; roughly 71% of them were found once. 2.5% to 3% of the sample goes to the ten largest clones.

The receptor chain draws on TRBV15 and TRBJ2-5; a weak D assignment points to TRBD2 (7 bases agree). Specimen: PBMCs. The sequence derives from a male donor in good health and CMV-seropositive. The DNA is as follows: TGTGCCACCAGCAGAGATAGGGGGGGGGAGACCCAGTACTTC. Protein translation: CATSRDRGGETQYF.